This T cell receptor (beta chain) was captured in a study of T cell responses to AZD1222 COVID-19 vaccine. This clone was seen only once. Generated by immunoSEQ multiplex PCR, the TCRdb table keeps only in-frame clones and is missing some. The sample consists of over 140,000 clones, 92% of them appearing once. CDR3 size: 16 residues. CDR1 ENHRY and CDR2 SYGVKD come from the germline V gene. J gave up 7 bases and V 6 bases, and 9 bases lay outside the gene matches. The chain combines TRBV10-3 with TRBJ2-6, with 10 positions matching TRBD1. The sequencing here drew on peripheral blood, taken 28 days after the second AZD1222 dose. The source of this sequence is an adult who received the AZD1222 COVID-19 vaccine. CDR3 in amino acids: CAISGDRGFVANVLTF. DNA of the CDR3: TGTGCCATCAGCGGGGACAGGGGTTTTGTAGCCAACGTCCTGACTTTC.